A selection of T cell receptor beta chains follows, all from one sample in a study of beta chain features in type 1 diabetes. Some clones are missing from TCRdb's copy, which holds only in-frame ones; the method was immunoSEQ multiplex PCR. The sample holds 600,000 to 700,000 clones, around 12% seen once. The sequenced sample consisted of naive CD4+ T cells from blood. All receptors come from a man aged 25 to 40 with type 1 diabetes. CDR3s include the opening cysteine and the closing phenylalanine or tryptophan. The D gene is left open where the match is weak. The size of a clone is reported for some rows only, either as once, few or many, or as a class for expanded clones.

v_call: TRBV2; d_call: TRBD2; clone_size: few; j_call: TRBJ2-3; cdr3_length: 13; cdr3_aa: CASYRDYTDTQYF; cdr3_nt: TGTGCCAGCTACCGGGACTACACAGATACGCAGTATTTT
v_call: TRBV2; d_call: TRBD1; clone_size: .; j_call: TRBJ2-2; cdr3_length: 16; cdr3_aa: CASSVTGGVGTGELFF; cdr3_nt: TGTGCCAGCAGTGTTACAGGGGGTGTTGGCACCGGGGAGCTGTTTTTT
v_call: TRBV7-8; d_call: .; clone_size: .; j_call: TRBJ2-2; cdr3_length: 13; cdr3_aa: CASGPGWSGELFF; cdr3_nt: TGTGCCAGCGGCCCCGGTTGGTCCGGGGAGCTGTTTTTT
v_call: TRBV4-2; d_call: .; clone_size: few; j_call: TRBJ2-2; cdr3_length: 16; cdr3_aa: CASSQEEGMNTGELFF; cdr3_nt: TGTGCCAGCAGCCAAGAGGAGGGGATGAACACCGGGGAGCTGTTTTTT
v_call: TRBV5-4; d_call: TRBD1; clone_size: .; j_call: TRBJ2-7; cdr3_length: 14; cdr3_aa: CASSAGQGLAEQYF; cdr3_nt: TGTGCCAGCAGCGCAGGACAGGGTTTGGCCGAGCAGTACTTC
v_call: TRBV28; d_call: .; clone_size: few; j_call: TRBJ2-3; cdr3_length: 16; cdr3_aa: CASSVGQGTPTDTQYF; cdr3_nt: TGTGCCAGCAGTGTTGGCCAGGGCACCCCCACAGATACGCAGTATTTT
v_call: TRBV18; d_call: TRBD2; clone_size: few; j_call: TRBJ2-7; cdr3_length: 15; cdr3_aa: CASSPGEGRVYEQYF; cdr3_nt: TGTGCCAGCTCACCCGGGGAGGGACGGGTCTACGAGCAGTACTTC
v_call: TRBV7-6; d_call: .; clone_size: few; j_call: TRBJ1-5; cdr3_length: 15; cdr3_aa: CASSRTVGGNQPQHF; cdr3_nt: TGTGCCAGCAGCCGGACGGTTGGAGGCAATCAGCCCCAGCATTTT
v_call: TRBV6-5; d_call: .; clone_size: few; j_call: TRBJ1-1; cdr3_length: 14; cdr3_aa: CASSISLDRPEAFF; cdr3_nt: TGTGCCAGCTCAATCAGTCTCGACAGGCCTGAAGCTTTCTTT
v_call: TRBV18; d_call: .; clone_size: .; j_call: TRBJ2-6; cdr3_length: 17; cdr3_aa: CASSPPGFRSGANVLTF; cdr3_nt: TGTGCCAGCTCACCACCGGGGTTTCGCTCTGGGGCCAACGTCCTGACTTTC
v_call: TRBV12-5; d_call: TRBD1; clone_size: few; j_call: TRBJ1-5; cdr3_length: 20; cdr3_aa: CASGTLPGQGTGYSNQPQHF; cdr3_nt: TGTGCTAGTGGCACCCTACCGGGACAGGGTACGGGCTATAGCAATCAGCCCCAGCATTTT
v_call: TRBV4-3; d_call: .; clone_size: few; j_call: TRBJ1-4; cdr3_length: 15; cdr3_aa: CASSQEPGRYEKLFF; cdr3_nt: TGCGCCAGCAGCCAAGAGCCGGGGCGGTACGAAAAACTGTTTTTT
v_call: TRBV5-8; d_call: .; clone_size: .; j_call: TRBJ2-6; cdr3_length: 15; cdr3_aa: CASSLSGAGANVLTF; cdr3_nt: TGTGCCAGCAGCTTATCCGGGGCTGGGGCCAACGTCCTGACTTTC
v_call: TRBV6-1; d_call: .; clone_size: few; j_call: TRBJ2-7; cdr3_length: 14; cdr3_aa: CASSDKGGTYEQYF; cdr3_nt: TGTGCCAGCAGTGATAAAGGGGGTACCTACGAGCAGTACTTC
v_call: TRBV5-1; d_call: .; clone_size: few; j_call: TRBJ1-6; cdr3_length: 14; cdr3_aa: CASSLVRGYSPLHF; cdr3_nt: TGCGCCAGCAGCTTGGTGAGGGGGTACTCACCCCTCCACTTT
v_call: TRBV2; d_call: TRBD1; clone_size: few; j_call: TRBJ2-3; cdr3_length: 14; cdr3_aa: CASSDAGTGYTQYF; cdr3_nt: TGTGCCAGCAGTGATGCCGGGACAGGGTATACGCAGTATTTT
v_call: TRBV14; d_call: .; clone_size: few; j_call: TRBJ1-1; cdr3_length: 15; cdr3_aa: CASSQVFKGNTEAFF; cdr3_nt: TGTGCCAGCAGCCAAGTCTTTAAGGGTAACACTGAAGCTTTCTTT
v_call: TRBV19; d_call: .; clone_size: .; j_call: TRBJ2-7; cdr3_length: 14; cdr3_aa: CASTSSTLSYEQYF; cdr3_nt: TGTGCCAGTACCTCATCGACTCTCTCCTACGAGCAGTACTTC
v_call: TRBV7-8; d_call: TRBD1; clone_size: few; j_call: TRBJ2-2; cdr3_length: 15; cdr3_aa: CASNPDRANTGELFF; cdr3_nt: TGTGCCAGCAACCCTGACAGGGCGAACACCGGGGAGCTGTTTTTT
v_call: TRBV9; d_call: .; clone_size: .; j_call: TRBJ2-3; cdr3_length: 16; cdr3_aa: CASSVATGGTTDTQYF; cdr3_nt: TGTGCCAGCAGCGTAGCCACTGGGGGGACCACAGATACGCAGTATTTT
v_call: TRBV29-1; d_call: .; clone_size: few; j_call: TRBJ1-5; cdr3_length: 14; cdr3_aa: CSAAESDGNQPQHF; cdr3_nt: TGCAGCGCCGCTGAGTCCGACGGGAATCAGCCCCAGCATTTT
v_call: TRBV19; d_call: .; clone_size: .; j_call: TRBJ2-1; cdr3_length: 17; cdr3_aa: CASSTRLSGRSYNEQFF; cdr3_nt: TGTGCCAGTAGTACCCGCCTTAGCGGTCGCTCCTACAATGAGCAGTTCTTC
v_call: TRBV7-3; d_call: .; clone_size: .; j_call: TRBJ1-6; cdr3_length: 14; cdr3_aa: CASSLETPNSPLHF; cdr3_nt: TGTGCCAGCAGCTTAGAAACCCCCAATTCACCCCTCCACTTT
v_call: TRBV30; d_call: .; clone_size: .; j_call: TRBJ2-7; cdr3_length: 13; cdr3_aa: CAWRPSPGNEQYF; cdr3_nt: TGTGCCTGGAGACCTTCCCCGGGGAACGAGCAGTACTTC
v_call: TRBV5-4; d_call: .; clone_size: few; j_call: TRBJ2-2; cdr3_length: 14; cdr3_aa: CASSLSGYTGELFF; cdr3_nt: TGTGCCAGCAGCTTGAGCGGGTACACCGGGGAGCTGTTTTTT
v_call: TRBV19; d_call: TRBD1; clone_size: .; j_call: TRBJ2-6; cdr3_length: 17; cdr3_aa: CASRPGTGVTGANVLTF; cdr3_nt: TGTGCCAGTAGGCCTGGGACAGGGGTTACTGGGGCCAACGTCCTGACTTTC
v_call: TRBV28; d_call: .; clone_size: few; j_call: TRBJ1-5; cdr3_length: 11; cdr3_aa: CVSGRDQPQHF; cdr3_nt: TGTGTCAGCGGGCGGGATCAGCCCCAGCATTTT
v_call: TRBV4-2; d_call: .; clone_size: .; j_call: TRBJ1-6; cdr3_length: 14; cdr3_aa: CASSQDRGNSPLHF; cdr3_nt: TGTGCCAGCAGCCAAGATCGGGGGAATTCACCCCTCCACTTT
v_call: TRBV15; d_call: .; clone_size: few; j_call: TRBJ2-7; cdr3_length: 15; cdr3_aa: CATSREQTFSYEQYF; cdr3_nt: TGTGCCACCAGCAGAGAGCAGACGTTCTCCTACGAGCAGTACTTC
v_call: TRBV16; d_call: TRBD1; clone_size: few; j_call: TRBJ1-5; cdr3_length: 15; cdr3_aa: CASSRKGQGNQPQHF; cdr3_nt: TGTGCCAGCAGCCGAAAGGGACAGGGAAATCAGCCCCAGCATTTT
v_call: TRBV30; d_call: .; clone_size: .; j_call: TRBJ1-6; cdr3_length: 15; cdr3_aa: CAWGLGQGWDSPLHF; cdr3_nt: TGTGCCTGGGGACTGGGGCAGGGTTGGGATTCACCCCTCCACTTT
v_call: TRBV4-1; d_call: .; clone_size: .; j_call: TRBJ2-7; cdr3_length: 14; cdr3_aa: CASSQDTASYEQYF; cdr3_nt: TGCGCCAGCAGCCAAGACACAGCTTCCTACGAGCAGTACTTC
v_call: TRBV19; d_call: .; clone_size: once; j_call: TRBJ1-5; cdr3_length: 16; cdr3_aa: CASSTSGGVGGQPQHF; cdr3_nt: TGTGCCAGTAGCACTAGTGGAGGGGTAGGCGGGCAGCCCCAGCATTTT
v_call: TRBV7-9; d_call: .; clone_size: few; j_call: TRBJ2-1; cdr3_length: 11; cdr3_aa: CASSLTEAAFF; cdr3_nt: TGTGCCAGCAGCTTAACAGAGGCCGCGTTCTTC
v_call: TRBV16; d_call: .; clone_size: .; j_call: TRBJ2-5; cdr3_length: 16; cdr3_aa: CASSQSQSGTQETQYF; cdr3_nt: TGTGCCAGCAGCCAATCCCAATCCGGGACCCAAGAGACCCAGTACTTC
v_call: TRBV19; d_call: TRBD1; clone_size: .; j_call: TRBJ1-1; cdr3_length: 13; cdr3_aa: CASRTGENTEAFF; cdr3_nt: TGTGCCAGTAGGACAGGGGAGAACACTGAAGCTTTCTTT
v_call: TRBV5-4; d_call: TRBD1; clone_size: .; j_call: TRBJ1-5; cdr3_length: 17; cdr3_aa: CASSRQGFWGARQPQHF; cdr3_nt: TGTGCCAGCAGCCGACAGGGATTTTGGGGTGCAAGACAGCCCCAGCATTTT
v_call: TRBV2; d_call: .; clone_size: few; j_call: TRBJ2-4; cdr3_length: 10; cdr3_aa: CASRANIQYF; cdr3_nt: TGTGCCAGCAGAGCAAACATTCAGTACTTC
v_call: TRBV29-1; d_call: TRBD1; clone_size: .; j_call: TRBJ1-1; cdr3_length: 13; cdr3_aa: CSGIQGDGTEAFF; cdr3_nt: TGCAGCGGCATACAGGGGGACGGCACTGAAGCTTTCTTT
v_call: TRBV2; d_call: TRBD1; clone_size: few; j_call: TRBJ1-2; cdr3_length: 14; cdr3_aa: CASSLGQGVHGYTF; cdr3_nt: TGTGCCAGCAGCCTTGGACAGGGAGTCCATGGCTACACCTTC
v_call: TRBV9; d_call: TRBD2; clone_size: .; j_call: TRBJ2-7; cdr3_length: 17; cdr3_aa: CASSVGLAGATSYEQYF; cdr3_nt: TGTGCCAGCAGCGTCGGACTAGCGGGGGCCACCTCCTACGAGCAGTACTTC
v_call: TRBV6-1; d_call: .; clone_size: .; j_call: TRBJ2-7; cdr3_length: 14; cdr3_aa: CASRGTGSSYEQYF; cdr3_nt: TGTGCCAGCAGGGGGACTGGGAGCTCCTACGAGCAGTACTTC
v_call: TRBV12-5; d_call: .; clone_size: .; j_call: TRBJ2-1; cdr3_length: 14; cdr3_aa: CASGLVVEPTSGFF; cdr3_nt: TGTGCTAGTGGTTTGGTGGTGGAACCGACTAGTGGTTTCTTC
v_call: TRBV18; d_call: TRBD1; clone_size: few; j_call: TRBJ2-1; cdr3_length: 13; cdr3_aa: CASSPPGQNEQFF; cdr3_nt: TGTGCCAGCTCACCACCGGGACAGAATGAGCAGTTCTTC
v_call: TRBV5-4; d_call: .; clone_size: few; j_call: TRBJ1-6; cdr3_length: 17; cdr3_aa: CASSLGGELSYNSPLHF; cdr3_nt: TGTGCCAGCAGCTTGGGAGGGGAATTATCCTATAATTCACCCCTCCACTTT
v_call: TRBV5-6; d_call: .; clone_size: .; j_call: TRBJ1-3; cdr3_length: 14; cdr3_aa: CASSLLNSGNTIYF; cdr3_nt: TGTGCCAGCAGCTTGCTCAACTCTGGAAACACCATATATTTT